This TCR beta chain originates from a study of blood T cell repertoires in COVID-19. Study details: The samples span acute and convalescent COVID-19 from the United States, Italy and Spain. PBMCs, B-cell-depleted T cells, or T cells were the source of the cDNA or gDNA that made up the material.

The length of the CDR3 is 16 residues. Per the original methods: Amplification of reference gene primers provided the estimated nucleated cell counts. Libraries were prepared by immunoSEQ multiplex PCR; TCRdb keeps only in-frame clonotypes and omits some of them. The V and J calls and clone size are taken from that table; D and trimming were inferred from the DNA. In the table there are 270,000 or so clones, 85% to 90% of which are singletons. The specimen was peripheral blood. J is TRBJ2-3 and V is TRBV21-1; the table's D call, TRBD2, was not checked against the DNA. TRBV21-1 is marked as a pseudogene. The receptor was derived from a human donor in a cohort sampled during active COVID-19. The CDR3 DNA is TGTGCCAGCAGCCCCTTTGCGGGAGGGCCGGTAGATACGCAGTATTTT. Its translation is CASSPFAGGPVDTQYF.